This is a list of T cell receptor beta chains from one sample in a study of CD8+CD57+ T cells in acquired aplastic anemia. MiXCR, run by TCRdb on the reads, gives a single entry per CDR3 protein. The sample has 450,000 to 600,000 distinct CDR3 sequences; roughly 34% are singletons. The sequencing sample was made of sorted CD4+, CD8+, or CD8+CD57+ T cells (not recorded which) from PBMCs. The source of these receptors is a human donor with aplastic anemia. Both conserved end residues are part of each CDR3.

j_gene	v_gene	CDR3aa
TRBJ2-6	TRBV24-1	CATSDATGSGANVLTF
TRBJ1-2	TRBV10-3	CAISDYLDRNNGYTF
TRBJ1-4	TRBV10-3	CAIRGGTGSRKLFF
TRBJ2-7	TRBV20-1	CSVAGLAAYEQYF
TRBJ2-3	TRBV9	CASSPVGQDPDTQYF
TRBJ2-2	TRBV4-1	CASSRAGNTGELFF
TRBJ1-6	TRBV9	CASSVESAGSSYNSPLHF
TRBJ2-7	TRBV20-1	CSANGPSGRPSYEQYF
TRBJ2-7	TRBV9	CASSGSGSRAEQYF
TRBJ1-5	TRBV20-1	CSARDQVGSNQPQHF
TRBJ2-7	TRBV9	CASSLMPRGEQYF
TRBJ1-1	TRBV6-2/TRBV6-3	CASSRGWGNTEAFF